Listed here are 7 T cell receptor beta chains from one sample, sequenced in a study of PD-1 blockade in mismatch repair-deficient tumors. Repertoires were generated with immunoSEQ multiplex PCR, while TCRdb's copy carries only in-frame clones and drops some. The repertoire holds around 110,000 clones, more than 60% seen once, with about 4.5% in the top ten. The sequenced sample was peripheral blood, obtained 60 to 65 weeks after starting pembrolizumab. Receptors were obtained from an adult with mismatch repair-deficient cancer.

The J gene is TRBJ1-2, the V gene TRBV7-2; TRBD1 agrees at 9 bases. Germline V gives CDR1 SGHTA, CDR2 FQGNSA. The CDR3 is made up of 15 amino acids. V was clipped by 1 base and J by 4 bases; unmatched bases: 4. The CDR3 DNA reads TGTGCCAGCAGCTTAGGGACAGGGGTAGGCTATGGCTACACCTTC. This translates into CASSLGTGVGYGYTF.

V usage is TRBV10-3 and J usage is TRBJ2-2, with D possibly being TRBD2 (6 bases). CDR1 and CDR2 (germline): ENHRY, SYGVKD. The CDR3 spans 14 residues. Trimming took off 7 bases at V and 7 bases at J, with 16 bases between the two ends. CDR3 sequence (DNA): TGTGCCATCACCGTGCGGGATAGGAACGGGGAGCTGTTTTTT. Translating gives CAITVRDRNGELFF.

The V call is TRBV10-3, the J call TRBJ2-3, with 8 bases identical to TRBD2. Germline V gene data show CDR1 as ENHRY and CDR2 as SYGVKD. Losses at the gene ends were 8 bases for V and 4 bases for J; bases not matched to a gene: 8. The CDR3 is made up of 14 amino acids. CDR3 residues: CAISVSGSPDTQYF. CDR3 sequence (DNA): TGTGCCATCTCCGTGAGCGGGAGCCCAGATACGCAGTATTTT.

This clone was picked up a small number of times. CDR3 DNA: TGTGCCAGCAGCTTAAATGCAATCGAGCAGTTCTTC. Translating gives CASSLNAIEQFF. The V call is TRBV5-6, the J call TRBJ2-1; D gene ambiguous. The CDR3 extends over 12 amino acids. Trimming cost V 2 bases and J 10 bases, with 10 bases left between them. Germline CDR1 reads SGHDT; CDR2 reads YYEEEE. The complete variable domain, with remaining parts taken from reference TRBV5-6 and TRBJ2-1, reads DAGVTQSPTHLIKTRGQQVTLRCSPKSGHDTVSWYQQALGQGPQFIFQYYEEEERQRGNFPDRFSGHQFPNYSSELNVNALLLGDSALYLCASSLNAIEQFFGPGTRLTVL.

This clone was detected once. CDR3 sequence reads: CASSVSAQPSYGYTF. CDR3 in DNA: TGTGCCAGCAGTGTTTCCGCGCAACCTAGCTATGGCTACACCTTC. This chain joins TRBV6-1 and TRBJ1-2, with unresolved D. The CDR3 has 15 residues. The V and J ends lost 4 bases and 4 bases respectively, with 16 bases between them. The germline V gene has CDR1 MNHNS and CDR2 SASEGT.

The CDR3 DNA reads as TGTGCCAGCAGCGTAGTGCCAGACACAGATACGCAGTATTTT. The encoded protein is CASSVVPDTDTQYF. The rearrangement links TRBV9 to TRBJ2-3; D remains unclear. V lost 0 bases to trimming and J lost 2 bases, with 7 bases between them. CDR1 and CDR2 (germline): SGDLS, YYNGEE. The CDR3 loop spans 14 amino acids.

J is TRBJ2-1 and V is TRBV14; the match to TRBD2 covers 11 bases. V lost 5 bases, J lost 4 bases, and 4 bases stayed unmatched. CDR1 and CDR2 (germline): SGHDN, FVKESK. This CDR3 spans 15 amino acids. The chain's CDR3 is CASSYGTSGYNEQFF. DNA of the CDR3: TGTGCCAGCAGCTATGGGACTAGCGGATACAATGAGCAGTTCTTC.